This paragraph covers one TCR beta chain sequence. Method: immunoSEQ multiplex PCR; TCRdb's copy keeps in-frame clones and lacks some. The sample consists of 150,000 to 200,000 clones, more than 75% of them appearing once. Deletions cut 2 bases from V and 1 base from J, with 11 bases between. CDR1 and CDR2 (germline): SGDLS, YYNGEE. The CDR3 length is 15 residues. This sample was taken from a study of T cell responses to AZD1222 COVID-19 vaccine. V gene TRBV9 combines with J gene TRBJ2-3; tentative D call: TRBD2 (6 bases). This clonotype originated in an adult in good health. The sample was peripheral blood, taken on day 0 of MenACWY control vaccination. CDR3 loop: CASSVTSGRTDTQYF. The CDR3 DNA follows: TGTGCCAGCAGCGTGACTAGTGGGCGCACAGATACGCAGTATTTT.